This T cell receptor (beta chain) derives from a study of blood T cells in healthy people across ages. Study-wide results and limits: Aged donors had fewer naive CD4+ cells and lower diversity than long-lived donors.

The CDR3 is 11 amino acids. Trimming removed 5 bases at V and 11 bases at J, with 12 bases between. Germline CDR1 reads PRHDT; CDR2 reads FYEKMQ (reference sequence). This clonotype was seen more than once but under ten times. What it recognizes is unknown. A second PCR of about 6 to 12 cycles used a sample-barcoded 5' primer and a J-beta primer mix. TCRdb reanalysed the 5' RACE reads using MiXCR and keeps one entry per CDR3 protein. In the table there are 1.5 million to 1.8 million distinct CDR3 sequences, roughly two fifths of which are singletons. This chain links TRBV13 with TRBJ2-5; D not resolved. The sequence was collected from a woman in her late teens or twenties in good health. The specimen was blood. This CDR3 reads CASSRNNEQYF. The CDR3 DNA reads TGTGCCAGCAGCCGTAACAATGAGCAGTACTTC.